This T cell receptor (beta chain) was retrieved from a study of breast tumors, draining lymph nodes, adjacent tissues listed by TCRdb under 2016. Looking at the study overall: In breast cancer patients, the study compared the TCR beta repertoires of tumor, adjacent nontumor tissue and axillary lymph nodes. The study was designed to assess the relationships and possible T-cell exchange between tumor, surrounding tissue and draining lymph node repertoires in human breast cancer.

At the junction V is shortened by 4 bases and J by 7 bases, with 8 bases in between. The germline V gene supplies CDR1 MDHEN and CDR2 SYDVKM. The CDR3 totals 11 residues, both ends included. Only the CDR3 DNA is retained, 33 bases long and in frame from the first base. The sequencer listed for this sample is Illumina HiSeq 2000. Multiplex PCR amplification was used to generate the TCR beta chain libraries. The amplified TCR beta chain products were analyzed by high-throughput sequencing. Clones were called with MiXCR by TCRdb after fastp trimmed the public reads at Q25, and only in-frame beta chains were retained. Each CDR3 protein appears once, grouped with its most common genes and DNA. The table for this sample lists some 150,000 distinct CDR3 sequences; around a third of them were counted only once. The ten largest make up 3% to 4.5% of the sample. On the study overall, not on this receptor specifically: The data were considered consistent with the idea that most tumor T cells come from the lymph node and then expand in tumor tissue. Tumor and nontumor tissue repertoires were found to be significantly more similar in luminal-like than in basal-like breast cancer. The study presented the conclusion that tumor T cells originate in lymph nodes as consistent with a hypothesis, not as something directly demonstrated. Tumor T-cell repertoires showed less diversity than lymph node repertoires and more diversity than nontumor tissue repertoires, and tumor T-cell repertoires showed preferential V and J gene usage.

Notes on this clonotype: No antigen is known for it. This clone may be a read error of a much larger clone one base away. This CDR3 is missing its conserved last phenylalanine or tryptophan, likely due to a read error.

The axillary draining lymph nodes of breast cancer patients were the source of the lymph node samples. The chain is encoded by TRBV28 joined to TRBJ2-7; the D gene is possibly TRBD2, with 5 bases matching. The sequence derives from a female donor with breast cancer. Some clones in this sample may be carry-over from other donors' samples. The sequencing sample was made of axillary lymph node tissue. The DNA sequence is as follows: TGTGCCAGCAGTTGGGAGACTGAGCAGTACCTC. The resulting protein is CASSWETEQYL.